This TCR beta chain originates from a study of monozygotic twins with inflammatory bowel disease. Study outcomes and limitations: Compared with healthy co-twins, IBD patients showed reduced TCRbeta repertoire diversity by inverse Simpson. Clonotype overlap with others was lower in IBD patients than in healthy twins, a difference that was greatest with disease activity.

TCRdb re-called the 5' RACE reads; one entry per CDR3 protein, DNA not given. The sample holds 400,000 to 500,000 distinct CDR3 sequences. Notes on this clonotype: Its antigen is still unknown.

Germline V gene lookup returns CDR1 LGHDT and CDR2 YNNKEL (reference sequence). This CDR3 spans 17 amino acids. The chain carries TRBV3-1 and TRBJ2-6; checking the TCRdb D call of TRBD1 is not possible without DNA. This clonotype originated in a human donor with ulcerative colitis or Crohn's disease, or a healthy co-twin of an affected twin (not recorded which). Specimen: blood. The CDR3 is CASSQATGPSGANVLTF.